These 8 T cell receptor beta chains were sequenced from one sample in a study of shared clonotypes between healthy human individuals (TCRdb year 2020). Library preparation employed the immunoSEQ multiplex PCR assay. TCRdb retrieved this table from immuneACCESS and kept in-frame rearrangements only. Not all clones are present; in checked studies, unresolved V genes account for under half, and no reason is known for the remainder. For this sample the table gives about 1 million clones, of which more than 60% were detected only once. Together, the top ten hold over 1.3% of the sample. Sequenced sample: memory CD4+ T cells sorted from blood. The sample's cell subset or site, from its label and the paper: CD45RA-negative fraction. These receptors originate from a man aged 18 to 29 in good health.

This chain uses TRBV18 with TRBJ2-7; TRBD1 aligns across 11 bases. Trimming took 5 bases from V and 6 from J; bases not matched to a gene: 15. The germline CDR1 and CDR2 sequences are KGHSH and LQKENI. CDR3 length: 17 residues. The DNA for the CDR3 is TGTGCCAGCTCAATTGTCCGGGACAGGGGGTCGGGAGGCGAGCAGTACTTC. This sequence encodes CASSIVRDRGSGGEQYF.

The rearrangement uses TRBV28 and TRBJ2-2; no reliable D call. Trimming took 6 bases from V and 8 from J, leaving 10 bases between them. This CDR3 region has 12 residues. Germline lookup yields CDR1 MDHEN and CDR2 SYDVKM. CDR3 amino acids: CASSPPRGELFF. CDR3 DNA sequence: TGTGCCAGCAGCCCCCCGAGGGGGGAGCTGTTTTTT. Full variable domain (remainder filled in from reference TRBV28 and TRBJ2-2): DVKVTQSSRYLVKRTGEKVFLECVQDMDHENMFWYRQDPGLGLRLIYFSYDVKMKEKGDIPEGYSVSREKKERFSLILESASTNQTSMYLCASSPPRGELFFGEGSRLTVL.

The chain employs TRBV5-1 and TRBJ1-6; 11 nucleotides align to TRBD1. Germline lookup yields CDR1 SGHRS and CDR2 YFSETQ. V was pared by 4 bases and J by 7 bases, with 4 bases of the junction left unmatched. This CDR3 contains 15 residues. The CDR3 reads CASSKGQGANSPLHF. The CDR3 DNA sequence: TGCGCCAGCAGCAAAGGACAGGGGGCCAATTCACCCCTCCACTTT.

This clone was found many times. CDR3 coding DNA: TGTGCCAGCAGCCCGAGGACTAGCCTCAATGAGCAGTTCTTC. Amino acids: CASSPRTSLNEQFF. The chain carries TRBV7-2 and TRBJ2-1; 8 nucleotides agree with TRBD2. The CDR3 has 14 residues. Trimming took 5 bases from V and 6 from J; bases not matched to a gene: 6. Germline V lookup: CDR1 SGHTA, CDR2 FQGNSA.

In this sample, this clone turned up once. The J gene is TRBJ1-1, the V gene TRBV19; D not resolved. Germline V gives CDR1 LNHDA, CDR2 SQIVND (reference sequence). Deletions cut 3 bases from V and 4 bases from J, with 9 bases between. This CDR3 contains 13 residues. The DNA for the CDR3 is TGTGCCAGTAGTATCCTGGCAGTCACTGAAGCTTTCTTT. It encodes CASSILAVTEAFF.

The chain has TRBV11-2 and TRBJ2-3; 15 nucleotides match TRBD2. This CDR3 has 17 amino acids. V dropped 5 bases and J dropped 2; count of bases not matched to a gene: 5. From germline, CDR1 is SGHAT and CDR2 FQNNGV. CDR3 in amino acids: CASSRGLAGGVTDTQYF. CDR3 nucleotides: TGTGCCAGCAGCCGCGGACTAGCGGGGGGGGTCACAGATACGCAGTATTTT.

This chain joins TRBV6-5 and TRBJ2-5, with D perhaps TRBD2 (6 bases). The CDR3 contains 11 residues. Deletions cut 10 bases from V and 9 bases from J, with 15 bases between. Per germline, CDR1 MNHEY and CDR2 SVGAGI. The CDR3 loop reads CATTQWEAQYF. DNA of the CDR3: TGTGCCACTACTCAGTGGGAGGCCCAGTACTTC.

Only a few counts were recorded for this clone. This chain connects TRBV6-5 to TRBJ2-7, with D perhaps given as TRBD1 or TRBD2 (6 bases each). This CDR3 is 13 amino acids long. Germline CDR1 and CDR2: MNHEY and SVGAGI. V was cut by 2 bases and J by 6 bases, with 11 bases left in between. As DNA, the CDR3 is TGTGCCAGCAGTTACACGGGGGCGGTCGAGCAGTACTTC. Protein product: CASSYTGAVEQYF.